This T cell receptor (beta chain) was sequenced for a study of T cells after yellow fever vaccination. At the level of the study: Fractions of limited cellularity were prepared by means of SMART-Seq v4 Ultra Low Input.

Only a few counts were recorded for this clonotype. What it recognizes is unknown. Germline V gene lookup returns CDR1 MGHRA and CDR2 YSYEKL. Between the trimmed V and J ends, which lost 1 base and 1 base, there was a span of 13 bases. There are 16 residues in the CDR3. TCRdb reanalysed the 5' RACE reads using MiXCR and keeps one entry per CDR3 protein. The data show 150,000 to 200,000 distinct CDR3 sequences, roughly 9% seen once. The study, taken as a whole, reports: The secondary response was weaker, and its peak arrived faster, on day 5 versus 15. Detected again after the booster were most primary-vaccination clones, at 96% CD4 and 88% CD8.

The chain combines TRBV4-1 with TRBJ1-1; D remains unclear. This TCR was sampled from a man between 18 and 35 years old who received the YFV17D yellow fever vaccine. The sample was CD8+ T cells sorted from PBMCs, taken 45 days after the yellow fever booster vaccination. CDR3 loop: CASSQVHRIENTEAFF. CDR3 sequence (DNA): TGCGCCAGCAGCCAAGTCCACCGCATAGAGAACACTGAAGCTTTCTTT.